This T cell receptor beta chain originates from a study of blood T cell repertoires in COVID-19. Study at large: COVID-19 samples from acute and convalescent phases originated in the United States, Italy and Spain.

Per the original data handling: Using reference gene primer amplification, nucleated cell counts were estimated. Sequencing used immunoSEQ multiplex PCR; TCRdb keeps in-frame clones, though not all of them. V, J and clone size are taken as reported in that table, and D and trimming were inferred from the DNA itself. The data show 65,000 to 100,000 clones, 80% to 90% seen once. V dropped 4 bases and J dropped 7; count of bases not matched to a gene: 11. This CDR3 region has 15 residues. Germline V gene lookup returns CDR1 SGDLS and CDR2 YYNGEE. The receptor comes from a woman aged 80 or over with acute or convalescent COVID-19. The sequenced sample consisted of peripheral blood. The rearrangement links TRBV9 to TRBJ2-1; 7 positions agree with TRBD1. CDR3 nucleotide sequence: TGTGCCAGCAGCCAGGGGGTTAGCCGTTGGAATGAGCAGTTCTTC. This codes for CASSQGVSRWNEQFF.